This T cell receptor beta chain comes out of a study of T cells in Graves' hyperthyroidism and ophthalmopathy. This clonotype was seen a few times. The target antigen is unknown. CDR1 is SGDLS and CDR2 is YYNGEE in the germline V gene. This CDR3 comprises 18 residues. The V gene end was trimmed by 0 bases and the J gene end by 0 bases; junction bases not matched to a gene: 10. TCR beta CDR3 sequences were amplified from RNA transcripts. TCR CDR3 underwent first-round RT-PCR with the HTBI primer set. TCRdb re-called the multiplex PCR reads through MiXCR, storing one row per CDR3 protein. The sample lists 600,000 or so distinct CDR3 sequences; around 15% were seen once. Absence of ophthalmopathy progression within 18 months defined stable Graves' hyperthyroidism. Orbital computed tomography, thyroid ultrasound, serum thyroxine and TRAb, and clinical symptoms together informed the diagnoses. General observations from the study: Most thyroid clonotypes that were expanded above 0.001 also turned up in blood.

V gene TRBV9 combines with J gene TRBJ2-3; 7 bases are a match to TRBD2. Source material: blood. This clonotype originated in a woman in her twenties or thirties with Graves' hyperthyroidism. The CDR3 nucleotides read TGTGCCAGCAGCGTAGGACCTAGCGGAAGACTAAGCACAGATACGCAGTATTTT. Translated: CASSVGPSGRLSTDTQYF.